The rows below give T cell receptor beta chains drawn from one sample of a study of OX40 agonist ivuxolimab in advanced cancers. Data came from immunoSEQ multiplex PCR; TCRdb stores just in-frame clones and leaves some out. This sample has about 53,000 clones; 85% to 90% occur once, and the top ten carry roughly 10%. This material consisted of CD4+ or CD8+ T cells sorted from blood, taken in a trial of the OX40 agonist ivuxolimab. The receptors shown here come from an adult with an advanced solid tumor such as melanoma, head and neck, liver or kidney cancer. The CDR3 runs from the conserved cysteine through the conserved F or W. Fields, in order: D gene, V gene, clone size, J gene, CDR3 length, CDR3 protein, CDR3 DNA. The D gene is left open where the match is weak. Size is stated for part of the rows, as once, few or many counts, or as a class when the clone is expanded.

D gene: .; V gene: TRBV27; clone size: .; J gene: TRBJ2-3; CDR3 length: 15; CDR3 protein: CASSSARDPWDTQYF; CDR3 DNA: TGTGCCAGCAGTTCCGCCCGGGACCCATGGGATACGCAGTATTTT
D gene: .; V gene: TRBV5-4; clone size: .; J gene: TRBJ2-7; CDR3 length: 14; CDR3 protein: CASSLDANSYEQYF; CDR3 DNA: TGTGCCAGCAGCTTGGATGCCAACTCCTACGAGCAGTACTTC
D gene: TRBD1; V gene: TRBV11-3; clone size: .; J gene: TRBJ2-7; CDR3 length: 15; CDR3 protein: CASSYGTGNAYEQYF; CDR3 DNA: TGTGCCAGCAGCTACGGGACAGGGAATGCCTACGAGCAGTACTTC
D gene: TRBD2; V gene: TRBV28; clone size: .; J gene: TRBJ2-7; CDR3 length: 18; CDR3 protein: CASTPPGSGSLLPYEQYF; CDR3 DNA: TGTGCCAGCACCCCCCCCGGTAGCGGGAGCCTTCTCCCCTACGAGCAGTACTTC
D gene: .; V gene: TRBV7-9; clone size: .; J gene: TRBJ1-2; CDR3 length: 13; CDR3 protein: CASRGSPGGGYTF; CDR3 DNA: TGTGCCAGCAGAGGATCCCCGGGGGGTGGCTACACCTTC
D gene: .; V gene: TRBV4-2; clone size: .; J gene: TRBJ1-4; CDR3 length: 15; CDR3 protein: CASSQEETVNEKLFF; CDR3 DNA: TGTGCCAGCAGCCAAGAGGAAACAGTAAATGAAAAACTGTTTTTT
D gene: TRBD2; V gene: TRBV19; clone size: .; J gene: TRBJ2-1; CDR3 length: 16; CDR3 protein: CASSDIRGGRGNEQFF; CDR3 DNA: TGTGCCAGTAGTGACATCCGGGGGGGCCGTGGAAATGAGCAGTTCTTC
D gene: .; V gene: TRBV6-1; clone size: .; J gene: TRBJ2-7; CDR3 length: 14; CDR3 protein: CASSETGTSYEQYF; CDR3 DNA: TGTGCCAGCAGTGAAACAGGGACCTCCTACGAGCAGTACTTC
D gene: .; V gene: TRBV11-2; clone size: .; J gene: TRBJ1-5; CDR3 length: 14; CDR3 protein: CASSLQGGNQPQHF; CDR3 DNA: TGTGCCAGCAGCTTACAGGGAGGCAATCAGCCCCAGCATTTT
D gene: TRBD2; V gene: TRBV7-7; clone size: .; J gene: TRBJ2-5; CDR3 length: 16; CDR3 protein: CASSLLAGDRGETQYF; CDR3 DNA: TGTGCTAGCAGTCTACTAGCGGGAGATCGGGGAGAGACCCAGTACTTC
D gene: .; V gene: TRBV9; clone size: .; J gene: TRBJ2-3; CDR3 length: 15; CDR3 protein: CASSVEGAYTDTQYF; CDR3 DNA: TGTGCCAGCAGCGTAGAAGGGGCATACACAGATACGCAGTATTTT
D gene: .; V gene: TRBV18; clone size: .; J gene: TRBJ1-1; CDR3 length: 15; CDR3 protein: CASSPPVGLNTEAFF; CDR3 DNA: TGTGCCAGCTCACCCCCAGTGGGGCTGAACACTGAAGCTTTCTTT
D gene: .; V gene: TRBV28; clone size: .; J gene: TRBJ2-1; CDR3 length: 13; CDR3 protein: CASRRASYNEQFF; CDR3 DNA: TGTGCCAGTCGCCGGGCCTCCTACAATGAGCAGTTCTTC
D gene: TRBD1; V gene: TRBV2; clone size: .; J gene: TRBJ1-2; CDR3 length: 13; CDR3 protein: CASSGQRGLGYTF; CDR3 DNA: TGTGCCAGCAGTGGTCAAAGGGGGCTTGGCTACACCTTC
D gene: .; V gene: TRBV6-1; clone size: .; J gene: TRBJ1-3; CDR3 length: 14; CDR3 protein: CASRLLSSGNTIYF; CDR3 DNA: TGTGCCAGCAGACTCCTGAGCTCTGGAAACACCATATATTTT
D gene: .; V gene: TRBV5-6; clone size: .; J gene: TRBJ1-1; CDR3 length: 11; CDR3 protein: CASSFRREAFF; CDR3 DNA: TGTGCCAGCAGCTTCCGACGTGAAGCTTTCTTT
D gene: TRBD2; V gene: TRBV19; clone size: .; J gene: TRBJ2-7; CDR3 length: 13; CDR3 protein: CASKLAGGYEQYF; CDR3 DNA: TGTGCCAGTAAACTAGCGGGAGGTTACGAGCAGTACTTC
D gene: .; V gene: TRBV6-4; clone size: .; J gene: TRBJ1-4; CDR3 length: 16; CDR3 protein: CASSDSGRAFNEKLFF; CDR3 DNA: TGTGCCAGCAGTGACTCTGGCAGGGCCTTTAATGAAAAACTGTTTTTT
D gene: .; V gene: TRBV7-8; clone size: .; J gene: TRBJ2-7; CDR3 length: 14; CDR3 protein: CASSLAWGSYEQYF; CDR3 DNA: TGTGCCAGCAGCTTAGCCTGGGGGTCCTACGAGCAGTACTTC
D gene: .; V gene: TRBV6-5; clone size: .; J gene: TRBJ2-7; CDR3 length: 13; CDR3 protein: CASSSGADYEQYF; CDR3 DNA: TGTGCCAGCAGTTCGGGCGCGGACTACGAGCAGTACTTC
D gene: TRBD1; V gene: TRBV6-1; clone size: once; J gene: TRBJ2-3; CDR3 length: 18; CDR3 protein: CASSELVPGQESSDTQYF; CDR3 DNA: TGTGCCAGCAGTGAACTAGTACCGGGACAGGAGTCATCAGATACGCAGTATTTT